A single sample is the source of the 19 T cell receptor beta chains below, sequenced in a study of blood T cells in healthy people across ages. Using a J-beta primer mix together with a sample-barcoded 5' primer, a second PCR was run for about 6 to 11 cycles. MiXCR, run by TCRdb on the 5' RACE reads, gives a single entry per CDR3 protein. This sample has around 1,100,000 distinct CDR3 sequences; around two fifths occur once, and the top ten carry around 14%. The sample consisted of blood. Receptor source: a man between 18 and 29 years old in good health.

V is TRBV12-3 or TRBV12-4 and J is TRBJ2-1, with D possibly matching TRBD2 (5 bases). This CDR3 region has 16 residues. V was cut by 1 base and J by 0 bases, with 10 bases left in between. As DNA, the CDR3 is TGTGCCAGCAGTTTAGGACATGAGGGCTCCTACAATGAGCAGTTCTTC. It yields the protein CASSLGHEGSYNEQFF.

The chain combines TRBV5-6 with TRBJ2-1; D is ambiguous. The V end was cut by 4 bases, the J end by 8 bases, with 7 bases between. Germline assignment: CDR1 SGHDT and CDR2 YYEEEE. This CDR3 contains 11 residues. The CDR3 loop reads CASSQSDEQFF. CDR3 DNA sequence: TGTGCCAGCAGCCAGAGCGATGAGCAGTTCTTC.

The rearrangement links TRBV4-3 to TRBJ1-5, with 7 bases lining up with TRBD1. Germline V gene data show CDR1 as LGHNA and CDR2 as YSLEER. With 4 bases clipped from V and 8 bases from J, the junction kept 5 bases outside the gene matches. The CDR3 loop spans 13 amino acids. The DNA of the CDR3 is TGCGCCAGCAGCCCAGGGGGTGTCGAGCCCCAGCATTTT. It is translated as CASSPGGVEPQHF.

The genes are TRBV6-1 and TRBJ1-2, with 10 positions matching TRBD1. The CDR3 has 15 residues. Per the germline V gene, CDR1 is MNHNS and CDR2 is SASEGT. V dropped 5 bases and J dropped 8; count of bases not matched to a gene: 11. The CDR3 sequence: CASSISGDRGHGYTF. In nucleotides, the CDR3 is TGTGCCAGCAGTATTTCCGGGGACAGGGGTCACGGCTACACCTTC.

This clonotype appeared a few times. V and J are TRBV4-1 and TRBJ2-1, with a weak D call TRBD2 (6 bases). Deletions cut 3 bases from V and 5 bases from J, with 11 bases between. The CDR3 has 14 amino acids. CDR1 is MGHRA and CDR2 is YSYEKL in the germline V gene. The CDR3 here is CASSHQAGNNEQFF. The CDR3 DNA follows: TGCGCCAGCAGCCACCAGGCGGGGAACAATGAGCAGTTCTTC.

Only a few counts were recorded for this clonotype. V usage is TRBV6-6 and J usage is TRBJ2-1, with TRBD1 matching over 7 bases. Trimming removed 5 bases from V and 6 bases from J; junction bases left unmatched: 4. This CDR3 contains 13 residues. The germline CDR1 and CDR2 sequences are MNHNY and SVGAGI (reference sequence). The CDR3 sequence: CASSVGQSNEQFF. The CDR3, as DNA: TGTGCCAGCAGTGTGGGACAGTCCAATGAGCAGTTCTTC.

The sample holds many counts of this clonotype. A junction end diverges from the germline sequence, so it may reflect a read error. J is TRBJ2-3 and V is TRBV5-1, with D possibly matching TRBD1 (5 bases). Germline V gene data show CDR1 as SGHRS and CDR2 as YFSETQ. The CDR3 contains 14 residues. The CDR3 is CASSLTESTDTQYF. The CDR3 DNA sequence: TGTGCCAGCAGTTTGACAGAATCCACAGATACGCAGTATTTT.

The chain joins TRBV4-3 to TRBJ2-5, with D perhaps TRBD2 (6 bases). V lost 4 bases to trimming and J lost 4 bases, with 16 bases between them. The V gene's germline CDR1 is LGHNA and CDR2 YSLEER. There are 15 residues in the CDR3. CDR3 sequence: CASSRHIRGGETQYF. CDR3 nucleotide sequence: TGCGCCAGCAGCCGACACATAAGGGGAGGAGAGACCCAGTACTTC.

This clonotype has just a few counts. The gene calls are TRBV29-1 and TRBJ2-3; 13 positions agree with TRBD2. CDR3 length: 16 residues. The junction had 8 bases not matched to a gene; V was cut back by 6 bases and J by 2 bases. Germline loops: CDR1 SQVTM, CDR2 ANQGSEA. CDR3 sequence reads: CSVAGLAGVYTDTQYF. Here the CDR3 DNA reads TGCAGCGTAGCTGGACTAGCGGGGGTCTACACAGATACGCAGTATTTT.

Points on this clonotype: Germline is not matched at one junction end, which may reflect a read error. The genes are TRBV12-3 or TRBV12-4 and TRBJ2-3; D unclear. This CDR3 is built from 15 residues. The CDR3, as DNA: TGTGCCAGCAGTTTAGACGCTACGGTCACAGATACGGAGTATTTT. Encoded protein: CASSLDATVTDTEYF.

V gene TRBV11-2 combines with J gene TRBJ2-2; 10 positions match TRBD2. The trim removed 0 bases at V and 2 bases at J, leaving 12 bases unmatched. This CDR3 has 20 residues. Germline CDR1 is SGHAT and CDR2 is FQNNGV. CDR3 coding DNA: TGTGCCAGCAGCTTAGATGGTAGCGGGGGGCCGTATAGTAACACCGGGGAGCTGTTTTTT. Encoded protein: CASSLDGSGGPYSNTGELFF.

This chain links TRBV27 with TRBJ2-2; D gene ambiguous. CDR1 is MNHEY, CDR2 SMNVEV, per germline (reference sequence). The CDR3 is made up of 14 amino acids. Between the trimmed V and J ends, which lost 3 bases and 4 bases, there was a span of 9 bases. The CDR3 loop is CASSFTSITGELFF. The DNA of the CDR3 is TGTGCCAGCAGTTTCACCAGTATCACCGGGGAGCTGTTTTTT.

This clonotype was recorded a few times. The chain employs TRBV10-3 and TRBJ1-2; possibly TRBD1 for D (5 bases). The germline V gene encodes CDR1 ENHRY and CDR2 SYGVKD. The CDR3 length is 15 residues. V was cut by 3 bases and J by 0 bases, with 11 bases left in between. Here the CDR3 reads CAISDSGGANYGYTF. The CDR3 nucleotides are TGTGCCATCAGTGACTCGGGGGGAGCTAACTATGGCTACACCTTC.

This clonotype came up a few times. The J gene is TRBJ1-2, the V gene TRBV27; TRBD1 matches at 8 bases. The V segment lost 3 bases and the J segment 8 bases; nucleotides outside the gene matches: 5. Per the germline V gene, CDR1 is MNHEY and CDR2 is SMNVEV (reference sequence). The CDR3 is 13 amino acids. The CDR3 nucleotides are TGTGCCAGCAGTTTCTCGGACAGGGACGGCTACACCTTC. Amino acid sequence: CASSFSDRDGYTF.

There are a few counts of this clonotype. The rearrangement joins TRBV5-1 to TRBJ2-3; 7 bases are a match to TRBD2. CDR3 length: 14 residues. V lost 0 bases to trimming and J lost 4 bases; unmatched junction nucleotides: 2. Germline assignment: CDR1 SGHRS and CDR2 YFSETQ. The CDR3 is CASSLVLAADTQYF. The CDR3 nucleotides are TGCGCCAGCAGCTTGGTTCTAGCGGCAGATACGCAGTATTTT.

CDR3 loop: CSAPDRGSGNTIYF. CDR3 coding DNA: TGCAGTGCACCAGACAGGGGCTCTGGAAACACCATATATTTT. J is TRBJ1-3 and V is TRBV20-1; 8 bases match TRBD1. Germline V lookup: CDR1 DFQATT, CDR2 SNEGSKA (reference sequence). There are 14 residues in the CDR3. After removal of 6 bases from V and 0 bases from J, the junction contained 4 bases not matched to a gene.

In regard to this clonotype: Since a much larger clone is just one base distant, this may be a read error. This chain uses TRBV6-2 or TRBV6-3 with TRBJ1-2; D gene ambiguous. The CDR3 extends over 15 amino acids. Trimming shortened V by 5 bases and J by 4 bases, and 17 bases separated the two germline ends. Germline assignment: CDR1 MNHEY and CDR2 SVGEGT. This CDR3 is CASSPGQRTSYGYTF. The CDR3, as DNA: TGTGCCAGCAGTCCTGGGCAACGGACTAGCTATGGCTACACCTTC.

The rearrangement uses TRBV5-1 and TRBJ1-2; 10 bases agree with TRBD1. Germline V gives CDR1 SGHRS, CDR2 YFSETQ. The CDR3 is 19 amino acids. Trimming took 3 bases from V and 2 from J; bases not matched to a gene: 16. The CDR3 here is CASSWGQGQGRNLNYGYTF. Here the CDR3 DNA reads TGCGCCAGCAGCTGGGGACAGGGACAGGGGAGAAATTTGAACTATGGCTACACCTTC.

DNA of the CDR3: TGTGCCAGCAGCCAAGAAGGGGCTTTCTCCTATAATTCACCCCTCCACTTT. Protein sequence: CASSQEGAFSYNSPLHF. This sequence joins TRBV3-1 and TRBJ1-6; possibly TRBD1 for D (5 bases). Germline V gene lookup returns CDR1 LGHDT and CDR2 YNNKEL (reference sequence). The CDR3 is made up of 17 amino acids. Deletions cut 0 bases from V and 0 bases from J, with 9 bases between.